A single sample gave rise to the 10 T cell receptor beta chains below, sequenced in a study of molecular identifiers for immune sequencing clone quantification (dated by TCRdb to 2016 to 2019). Library creation used PCR. Sequencing relied on a NextSeq 500. TCRdb handled the public reads itself, with Q25 trimming in fastp and clone calling in MiXCR, and kept productive beta chains. Each entry merges the rows of one CDR3 protein and shows their most common DNA and genes. The sample includes about 97,000 distinct CDR3 sequences, with 24% observed a single time. The top ten clones comprise 0.94% of the sample. The sequenced sample consisted of naive CD8+ T cells from blood, with Jurkat cell RNA spiked in. Read against the paper, the sample's cell subset or site label means: FACS-sorted CD8+CD4-CCR7+CD45RA+ naive T cells. The receptors shown here come from a human donor in good health. Some libraries in this study had Jurkat cell RNA spiked in.

The rearrangement uses TRBV6-5 and TRBJ2-7; 9 bases line up with TRBD1. This CDR3 has 12 residues. Germline V gene lookup returns CDR1 MNHEY and CDR2 SVGAGI. V gave up 5 bases and J gave up 7 bases; unmatched junction bases: 3. The CDR3 nucleotides are TGTGCCAGCAGTCCGGGACAGGGAGAGCAGTACTTC. Residues: CASSPGQGEQYF.

This clonotype was recorded at least ten times. The V and J genes are TRBV7-9 and TRBJ1-2; D remains ambiguous. The CDR3 is 13 amino acids. V lost 0 bases to trimming and J lost 2 bases, with 4 bases between them. The germline V gene encodes CDR1 SEHNR and CDR2 FQNEAQ (reference sequence). The DNA for the CDR3 is TGTGCCAGCAGCTTAGCCGGAAACTATGGCTACACCTTC. Translation gives CASSLAGNYGYTF.

This clonotype came up a few times. CDR3 in amino acids: CASSYPVGQGAKPYEQYF. The CDR3 DNA reads TGTGCCAGCAGTTACCCCGTTGGACAGGGGGCGAAACCCTACGAGCAGTACTTC. The J gene is TRBJ2-7, the V gene TRBV6-2 or TRBV6-3; 11 bases map to TRBD1. The CDR3 totals 18 residues. The V and J ends lost 2 bases and 2 bases, in that order; junction bases with no gene match: 11. Germline V gene lookup returns CDR1 MNHEY and CDR2 SVGEGT.

A note on this clonotype: This may come from a read error, since a much larger clone is one base off. The chain is built from TRBV7-9 and TRBJ1-6; TRBD1 might be the D (5 bases). Germline-derived CDR1 and CDR2 are SEHNR and FQNEAQ (reference sequence). The CDR3 runs to 15 residues. CDR3 sequence reads: CASSLTGLAGSPLRF. CDR3 DNA: TGTGCCAGCAGCTTAACGGGACTGGCGGGTTCACCCCTCCGCTTT. Supplemented by reference TRBV7-9 and TRBJ1-6, the full variable domain reads DTGVSQNPRHKITKRGQNVTFRCDPISEHNRLYWYRQTLGQGPEFLTYFQNEAQLEKSRLLSDRFSAERPKGSFSTLEIQRTEQGDSAMYLCASSLTGLAGSPLRFGNGTRLTVT.

Note on this clonotype: Likely a read error: the CDR3 ends without its conserved phenylalanine or tryptophan. The chain links TRBV7-9 to TRBJ2-5; 9 bases align to TRBD1. J lost 5 bases, V lost 2 bases, and 12 bases had no gene match. Germline V CDR1 and CDR2: SEHNR, FQNEAQ (reference sequence). The CDR3 length is 17 residues. The CDR3 is CASSLPRDREIWETQYL. CDR3 nucleotide sequence: TGTGCCAGCAGCTTACCCCGGGACAGGGAGATTTGGGAGACCCAGTACCTC.

The gene calls are TRBV13 and TRBJ1-6; D unclear. Germline CDR1 PRHDT, CDR2 FYEKMQ (reference sequence). The ends were cut back, 0 bases at V and 8 bases at J, with 14 bases in the middle. CDR3 length: 16 amino acids. This chain's CDR3 is CASSLGVGMDDSPLHF. As DNA, the CDR3 is TGTGCCAGCAGCTTAGGAGTAGGGATGGATGATTCACCCCTCCACTTT.

This clonotype was recorded many times. The chain couples TRBV4-3 to TRBJ2-7, with D unresolved. CDR3 length equals 13 residues. V shed 1 base and J shed 7 bases, with 11 bases lying between them. CDR1 and CDR2 (germline): LGHNA, YSLEER. CDR3 in amino acids: CASSQGLLGEQYF. The CDR3 DNA sequence: TGCGCCAGCAGCCAAGGACTCCTGGGGGAGCAGTACTTC.

This clonotype was recorded at least ten times. V gene TRBV6-5 combines with J gene TRBJ2-3, with TRBD1 as a possible D gene (5 bases). CDR1 and CDR2 (germline): MNHEY, SVGAGI. Trimming took off 7 bases at V and 2 bases at J, with 13 bases between the two ends. The CDR3 runs to 14 residues. The CDR3 region is CASTGAGPTDTQYF. Written as DNA, the CDR3 is TGTGCCAGCACCGGAGCAGGGCCCACAGATACGCAGTATTTT.

This CDR3 reads CASTPSAGGTNEQFF. DNA of the CDR3: TGTGCCAGCACCCCTTCAGCGGGAGGTACCAATGAGCAGTTCTTC. The rearrangement uses TRBV27 and TRBJ2-1; 9 bases line up with TRBD2. Germline trimming cut 7 bases from V and 6 bases from J; bases unmatched to any gene: 10. The germline CDR1 and CDR2 sequences are MNHEY and SMNVEV (reference sequence). The CDR3 loop spans 15 amino acids.

This clonotype was recorded at least ten times. The rearrangement uses TRBV29-1 and TRBJ2-7; D tentatively reads TRBD1 or TRBD2 (6 bases each). The CDR3 spans 14 residues. The germline CDR1 and CDR2 sequences are SQVTM and ANQGSEA. Between the trimmed V and J ends, which lost 3 bases and 2 bases, there was a span of 14 bases. CDR3 DNA sequence: TGCAGCGTTGAGTCGGGGGCGGGGACCTACGAGCAGTACTTC. It specifies CSVESGAGTYEQYF.